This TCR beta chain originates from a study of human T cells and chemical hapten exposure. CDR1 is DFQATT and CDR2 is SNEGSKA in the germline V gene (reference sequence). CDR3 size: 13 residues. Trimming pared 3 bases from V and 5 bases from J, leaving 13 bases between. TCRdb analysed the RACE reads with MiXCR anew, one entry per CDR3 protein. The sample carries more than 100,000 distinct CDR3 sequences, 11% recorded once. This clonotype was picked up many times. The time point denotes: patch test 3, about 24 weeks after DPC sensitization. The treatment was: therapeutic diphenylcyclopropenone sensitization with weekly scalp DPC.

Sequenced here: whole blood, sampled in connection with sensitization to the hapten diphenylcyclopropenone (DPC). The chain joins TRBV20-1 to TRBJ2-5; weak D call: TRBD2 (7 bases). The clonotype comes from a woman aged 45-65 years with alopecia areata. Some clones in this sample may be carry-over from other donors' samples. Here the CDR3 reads CSASRGAYETQYF. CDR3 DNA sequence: TGCAGTGCTAGTCGGGGGGCCTACGAGACCCAGTACTTC.